The 9 T cell receptor beta chains listed next were all sequenced from one sample in a study of spatial heterogeneity in lung cancer (dated by TCRdb to between 2018 and 2021). Interpreted using the paper, the time point label stands for: blood at routine non-recurrence follow-up after resection. Library preparation employed 5' RACE. Sequencing relied on a NextSeq 500. TCRdb cleaned the public reads at Q25 with fastp, built clones with MiXCR and kept in-frame beta chains. Records with the same CDR3 protein are collapsed into one entry carrying the most frequent genes and DNA. The sample contains tens of thousands of distinct CDR3 sequences, approximately 19% of them found a single time. 21% of the sample lies in the top ten. This sample comprised PBMCs, obtained at follow-up. All receptors come from a male donor with early-stage non-small cell lung cancer.

The rearrangement links TRBV13 to TRBJ2-7; TRBD2 matches 11 bases. Germline lookup yields CDR1 PRHDT and CDR2 FYEKMQ (reference sequence). Trimming at V came to 3 bases and at J to 0 bases, leaving 1 base not matched to a gene. The CDR3 has 15 amino acids. Here the CDR3 reads CASSLTSGNSYEQYF. For the CDR3, the DNA is TGTGCCAGCAGCTTGACTAGCGGGAACTCCTACGAGCAGTACTTC.

This chain joins TRBV10-2 and TRBJ2-3, with 7 bases that match TRBD2. Germline CDR1 WSHSY, CDR2 SAAADI. V shed 8 bases, J shed 2 bases, and the junction held 7 bases outside the gene matches. The CDR3 consists of 14 residues. CDR3 region: CASARLALTDTQYF. The CDR3 DNA is TGCGCCAGCGCGCGACTAGCCCTCACAGATACGCAGTATTTT.

The rearrangement uses TRBV4-2 and TRBJ2-1; possibly TRBD1 for D (5 bases). The CDR3 is 14 amino acids. Per the germline V gene, CDR1 is LGHNA and CDR2 is YNFKEQ. Trimming left V 2 bases short and J 5 bases short, with 10 bases between. CDR3 amino acids: CASSQHMTDNEQFF. CDR3 nucleotide sequence: TGTGCCAGCAGCCAACATATGACAGACAATGAGCAGTTCTTC.

The chain links TRBV7-8 to TRBJ2-3; the D gene is possibly TRBD2 (5 bases). The CDR3 is 16 residues long. V was trimmed by 5 bases and J by 0 bases, leaving 15 bases between them. Germline V gene data show CDR1 as SGHVS and CDR2 as FQNEAQ. As DNA, the CDR3 is TGTGCCAGCAGCGGGAGATCAGGAGATAGCACAGATACGCAGTATTTT. Translated, it gives CASSGRSGDSTDTQYF.

There are a few counts of this clonotype. The CDR3, as DNA: TGCGCCAGCAGCCCAATGGGGCGGGGGGGCCTTTATGAGCAGTTCTTC. This codes for CASSPMGRGGLYEQFF. V and J are TRBV4-1 and TRBJ2-1; 9 nucleotides line up with TRBD2. Germline V gene data show CDR1 as MGHRA and CDR2 as YSYEKL. V lost 4 bases, J lost 8 bases, and 12 bases stayed unmatched. The CDR3 extends over 16 amino acids.

This clonotype came up a few times. The chain links TRBV28 to TRBJ2-1, with TRBD1 as a possible D gene (5 bases). CDR3 length: 15 amino acids. V was shortened by 7 bases and J by 3 bases, with 16 bases between the two germline ends. Germline V CDR1 and CDR2: MDHEN, SYDVKM. CDR3 nucleotide sequence: TGTGCCAGCACCCTGGGCCGGCAGGGCTACAATGAGCAGTTCTTC. As protein: CASTLGRQGYNEQFF.

About this clonotype: The junction shows a germline mismatch at one end, possibly a read error. The chain carries TRBV15 and TRBJ2-1; 7 bases align to TRBD1. The CDR3 spans 15 residues. Germline CDR1 is LNHNV and CDR2 is YYDKDF (reference sequence). CDR3 residues: CVTRYPSTGDNEQFF. DNA for the CDR3: TGTGTCACCAGGTATCCGAGTACAGGGGACAATGAGCAGTTCTTC.

This clonotype was seen only a few times. This sequence joins TRBV24-1 and TRBJ1-3; D gene ambiguous. CDR3 size: 12 residues. Germline lookup yields CDR1 KGHDR and CDR2 SFDVKD. V lost 6 bases and J lost 0, with 2 bases in between. This CDR3 reads CATSSSGNTIYF. The CDR3 nucleotides read TGTGCCACCAGTTCCTCTGGAAACACCATATATTTT.

The CDR3 bases are TGTGCCAGCAGCCCCCCTTTTGGCGGGAGATCCTACAATGAGCAGTTCTTC. Its translation is CASSPPFGGRSYNEQFF. This rearrangement joins TRBV7-6 to TRBJ2-1; 7 bases fit TRBD2. The ends lost 5 bases at V and 1 base at J; junction bases unmatched: 11. The CDR3 has 17 amino acids. The germline gives CDR1 SGHVS, CDR2 FNYEAQ.